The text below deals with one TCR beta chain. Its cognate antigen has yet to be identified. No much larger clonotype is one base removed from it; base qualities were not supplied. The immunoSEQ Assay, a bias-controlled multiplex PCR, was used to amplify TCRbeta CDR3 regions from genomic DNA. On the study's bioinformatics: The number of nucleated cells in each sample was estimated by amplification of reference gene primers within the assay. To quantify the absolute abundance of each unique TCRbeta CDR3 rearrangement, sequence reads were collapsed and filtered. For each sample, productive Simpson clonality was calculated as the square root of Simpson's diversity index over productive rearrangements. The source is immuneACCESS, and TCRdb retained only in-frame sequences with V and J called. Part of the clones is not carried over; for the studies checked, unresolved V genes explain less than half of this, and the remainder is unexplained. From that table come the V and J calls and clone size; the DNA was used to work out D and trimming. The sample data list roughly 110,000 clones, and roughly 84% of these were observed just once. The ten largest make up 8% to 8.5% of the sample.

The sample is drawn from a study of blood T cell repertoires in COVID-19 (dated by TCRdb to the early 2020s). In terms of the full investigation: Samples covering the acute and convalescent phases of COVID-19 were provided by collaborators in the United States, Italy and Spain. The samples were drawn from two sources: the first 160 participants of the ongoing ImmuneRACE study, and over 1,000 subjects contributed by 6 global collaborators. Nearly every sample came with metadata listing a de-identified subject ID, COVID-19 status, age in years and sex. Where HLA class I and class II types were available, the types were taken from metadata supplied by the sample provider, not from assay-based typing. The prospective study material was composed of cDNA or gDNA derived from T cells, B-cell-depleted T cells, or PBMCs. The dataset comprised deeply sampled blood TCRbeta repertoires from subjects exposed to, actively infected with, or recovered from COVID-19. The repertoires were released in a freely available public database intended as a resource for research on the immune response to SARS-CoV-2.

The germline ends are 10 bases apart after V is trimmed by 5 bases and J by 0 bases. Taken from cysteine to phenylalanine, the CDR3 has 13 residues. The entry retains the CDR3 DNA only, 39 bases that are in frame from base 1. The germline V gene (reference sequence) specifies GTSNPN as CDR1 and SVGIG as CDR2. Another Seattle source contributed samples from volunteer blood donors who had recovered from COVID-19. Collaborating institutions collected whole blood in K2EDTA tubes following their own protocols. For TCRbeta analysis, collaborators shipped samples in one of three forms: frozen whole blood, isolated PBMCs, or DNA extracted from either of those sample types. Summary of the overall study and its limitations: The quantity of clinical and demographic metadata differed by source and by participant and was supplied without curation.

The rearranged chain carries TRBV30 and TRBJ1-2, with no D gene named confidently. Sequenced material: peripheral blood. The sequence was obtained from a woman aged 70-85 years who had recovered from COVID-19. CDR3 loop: CAWAQDANYGYTF. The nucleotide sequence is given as TGTGCCTGGGCCCAGGATGCTAACTATGGCTACACCTTC.